A selection of T cell receptor beta chains follows, all from one sample in a study of blood T cell repertoires in COVID-19. Assay used: immunoSEQ multiplex PCR; TCRdb lists only in-frame clones, some missing. The repertoire holds 250,000 to 400,000 clones, with 88% as singletons. Material for sequencing was peripheral blood. Source of these receptors: a woman aged 25 to 39 with COVID-19, enrolled during active disease. The CDR3 runs from the conserved cysteine through the conserved F or W. Each record gives: J gene, clone size, V gene, D gene, CDR3 DNA, CDR3 protein. D genes are given only for firm matches. Clone size is stated in some rows and not others, as once, few, many or a class when expanded.

TRBJ2-3 | - | TRBV4-2 | - | TGTGCCAGCAGCCAAACTACCTCAAGGGGCCCTAGCACAGATACGCAGTATTTT | CASSQTTSRGPSTDTQYF
TRBJ1-1 | - | TRBV6-6 | - | TGTGCCAGCACCGATTTTGGTCTAACGGGGAACACTGAAGCTTTCTTT | CASTDFGLTGNTEAFF
TRBJ2-5 | - | TRBV2 | TRBD2 | TGTGCCAGCAGTTCGCCTAGCGGGGGAGAGACCCAGTACTTC | CASSSPSGGETQYF
TRBJ2-3 | - | TRBV13 | - | TGTGCCAGCAGCTTAGGTAACGGAGGATCAGATACGCAGTATTTT | CASSLGNGGSDTQYF
TRBJ2-3 | - | TRBV5-6 | TRBD1 | TGTGCCAGCAGCCCTTACAGGGGGGCCACAGATACGCAGTATTTT | CASSPYRGATDTQYF
TRBJ2-3 | - | TRBV30 | TRBD1 | TGTGCCTGGAGTGTCCTCACAGGGGGCCAGCAGTATTTT | CAWSVLTGGQQYF
TRBJ2-5 | - | TRBV11-3 | TRBD1 | TGTGCCAGCAGCTTAGGAGGGACAGGGGAAGAGACCCAGTACTTC | CASSLGGTGEETQYF
TRBJ1-4 | - | TRBV5-6 | - | TGTGCCAGCAACTCCTGGCAGGGTCATGAAAAACTGTTTTTT | CASNSWQGHEKLFF
TRBJ1-1 | - | TRBV2 | - | TGTGCCAGCAGTTCGGGACAAACCACTGAAGCTTTCTTT | CASSSGQTTEAFF
TRBJ2-2 | - | TRBV30 | TRBD1 | TGTGCCTGTTCGGGGACAGGGAACACCGGGGAGCTGTTTTTT | CACSGTGNTGELFF
TRBJ2-5 | - | TRBV7-2 | TRBD1 | TGTGCCAGCAGCTTGACAGGGGTGCAAGAGACCCAGTACTTC | CASSLTGVQETQYF
TRBJ2-5 | - | TRBV11-3 | - | TGTGCCAGCAGCTTAGTGGGGGGTGTGGAGACCCAGTACTTC | CASSLVGGVETQYF
TRBJ2-3 | - | TRBV11-3 | - | TGTGCCAGCAGCCCCCGGCCCACAGGTCTAGATACGCAGTATTTT | CASSPRPTGLDTQYF
TRBJ2-5 | - | TRBV6-2/TRBV6-3 | - | TGTGCCAGCAGTTACTCGACAGGTTCCCAAGAGACCCAGTACTTC | CASSYSTGSQETQYF
TRBJ2-7 | - | TRBV5-4 | - | TGTGCCAGCAGCTTAGAAGCTCGCGAGCAGTACTTC | CASSLEAREQYF
TRBJ1-2 | - | TRBV5-4 | - | TGTGCCAGCAGCTCACCCCCGACAGCCCGACGGGGCTACACCTTC | CASSSPPTARRGYTF
TRBJ2-7 | - | TRBV6-2/TRBV6-3 | TRBD1 | TGTGCCAGCAGTGCACTCCGGGACAGCTACGAGCAGTACTTC | CASSALRDSYEQYF
TRBJ1-3 | - | TRBV18 | - | TGTGCCAGCTCACCACCGGGCCGGTCGGGAAACACCATATATTTT | CASSPPGRSGNTIYF
TRBJ2-7 | - | TRBV7-3 | TRBD2 | TGTGCCAGCAGCCTCTTAGCGGGGGACTACGAGCAGTACTTC | CASSLLAGDYEQYF
TRBJ2-1 | - | TRBV5-4 | TRBD1 | TGTGCCAGCAGCTTCCTCCCTCGACAGGGCCGCTCCTACAATGAGCAGTTCTTC | CASSFLPRQGRSYNEQFF
TRBJ1-6 | - | TRBV6-1 | - | TGTGCCAGCAGTGAAGGGGGGGGACCCCGAAACACCTATAATTCACCCCTCCACTTT | CASSEGGGPRNTYNSPLHF
TRBJ1-2 | - | TRBV11-2 | - | TGTGCCAGCAGCTTAAGAGGGAAATCCGTCTACACCTTC | CASSLRGKSVYTF
TRBJ1-1 | - | TRBV5-1 | - | TGCGCCAGCAGCTTTAGCGGCAGGGTGAACACTGAAGCTTTCTTT | CASSFSGRVNTEAFF
TRBJ1-1 | - | TRBV6-5 | - | TGTGCCACCATGACATTGAACACTGAAGCTTTCTTT | CATMTLNTEAFF
TRBJ1-2 | - | TRBV6-5 | - | TGTGCCAGCAGTTACTCGGCCGCCTCGGGCTACACCTTC | CASSYSAASGYTF
TRBJ2-7 | - | TRBV7-3 | - | TGTGCCAGCAGCTTAGCAGGGGACTACGAGCAGTACTTC | CASSLAGDYEQYF
TRBJ1-4 | - | TRBV4-2 | - | TGTGCCAGCAACACCAAGCGTGTCAGTCTGGAAAAACTGTTTTTT | CASNTKRVSLEKLFF
TRBJ2-2 | few | TRBV7-3 | - | TGTGCCAGCAGCCCCAGGGAAGCCGGGGAGCTGTTTTTT | CASSPREAGELFF
TRBJ1-2 | - | TRBV29-1 | - | TGCAGCGGAGTCCAGGACTATGGCTACACCTTC | CSGVQDYGYTF
TRBJ1-2 | - | TRBV11-2 | - | TGTGCCAGCAGCTTAAGGGAAACAGGGTCGGGGTATGGCTACACCTTC | CASSLRETGSGYGYTF
TRBJ2-5 | - | TRBV7-9 | - | TGTGCCATCGAGGGGACCCAGTACTTC | CAIEGTQYF
TRBJ1-5 | - | TRBV6-2/TRBV6-3 | TRBD1 | TGTGCCAGCAGCTCAGGGGGCGGCAATCAGCCCCAGCATTTT | CASSSGGGNQPQHF
TRBJ2-3 | - | TRBV12-3/TRBV12-4 | - | TGTGCCAGCACCGCCCAGCTGGAGGGTACGCAGTATTTT | CASTAQLEGTQYF
TRBJ2-5 | - | TRBV21-1 | - | TGTGCCAGCAGCAAAGAGGCGGGGCGGCAAGAGACCCAGTACTTC | CASSKEAGRQETQYF
TRBJ2-1 | - | TRBV5-6 | TRBD1 | TGTGCCAGCAGCTTCTTGCCGGGACAGGGAATCAATGAGCAGTTCTTC | CASSFLPGQGINEQFF
TRBJ2-2 | - | TRBV18 | TRBD1 | TGTGCCAGCTCACCACGTCTACTGACCGGGACAGGGGAGCCCGGGGAGCTGTTTTTT | CASSPRLLTGTGEPGELFF
TRBJ1-1 | few | TRBV15 | - | TGTGCCACCAGCCCAGACAGGAACACTGAAGCTTTCTTT | CATSPDRNTEAFF
TRBJ2-1 | - | TRBV9 | TRBD2 | TGTGCCAGCAGCGTAGTAGTTAGCGGGGGGACCAATGAGCAGTTCTTC | CASSVVVSGGTNEQFF